Following are 21 T cell receptor beta chains from one sample sequenced in a study of CD8 T cells in ankylosing spondylitis. Study conclusions and caveats: A TCR beta motif of eight highly homologous variants appeared characteristic of ankylosing spondylitis blood.

TCRdb independently ran MiXCR on the 5' RACE reads; one entry per CDR3 protein. The sample holds about 220,000 distinct CDR3 sequences; around 7.9% are singletons and the top ten take around 14%. These receptors lack a known antigen. The material sequenced was blood, either unsorted or a sorted T cell fraction (not recorded which). These TCRs come from a male donor with ankylosing spondylitis.

The sample holds many counts of this clonotype. V and J are TRBV10-3 and TRBJ2-7; no firm D call. The ends were cut back, 0 bases at V and 2 bases at J, with 8 bases in the middle. The germline CDR1 and CDR2 sequences are ENHRY and SYGVKD. This CDR3 contains 14 residues. The CDR3 bases are TGTGCCATCAGTGAGTCGGGCAGAACCTACGAGCAGTACTTC. Encoded protein: CAISESGRTYEQYF.

This clonotype appeared many times. The rearrangement uses TRBV20-1 and TRBJ2-1; possibly TRBD2 for D (5 bases). V lost 0 bases, J lost 4 bases, and 16 bases lay in between. The germline gives CDR1 DFQATT, CDR2 SNEGSKA (reference sequence). This CDR3 comprises 16 residues. The CDR3 region is CSAREALRLHYNEQFF. CDR3 in DNA: TGCAGTGCTAGAGAGGCGTTGAGACTACATTACAATGAGCAGTTCTTC.

The chain links TRBV14 to TRBJ2-3; 8 bases align to TRBD1. Germline CDR1 and CDR2: SGHDN and FVKESK. The CDR3 extends over 14 amino acids. J lost 4 bases, V lost 6 bases, and 6 bases had no gene match. The CDR3 loop is CASSGQGNADTQYF. The CDR3 nucleotides are TGTGCCAGCAGTGGACAGGGCAACGCAGATACGCAGTATTTT.

This clonotype was recorded at least ten times. This sequence joins TRBV20-1 and TRBJ2-1, with D possibly matching TRBD2 (6 bases). CDR3 size: 14 residues. Germline V lookup: CDR1 DFQATT, CDR2 SNEGSKA (reference sequence). The germline V and J ends were trimmed by 0 bases and 7 bases, with 13 bases remaining between them. Here the CDR3 reads CSAREESSENEQFF. CDR3 nucleotides: TGCAGTGCTAGAGAAGAGTCTAGCGAGAATGAGCAGTTCTTC.

This clonotype was picked up many times. V gene TRBV10-3 combines with J gene TRBJ2-7; D may match TRBD1 or TRBD2 (6 bases each). Per germline, CDR1 ENHRY and CDR2 SYGVKD. The CDR3 runs to 15 residues. The V and J ends lost 2 bases and 0 bases respectively, with 11 bases between them. CDR3 nucleotides: TGTGCCATCAGTGAGGTACAGGGACTCTCCTACGAGCAGTACTTC. Translating gives CAISEVQGLSYEQYF.

This clonotype was seen many times. The chain carries TRBV13 and TRBJ2-7, with D uncertain. The CDR3 runs to 14 residues. Germline CDR1 PRHDT, CDR2 FYEKMQ (reference sequence). The V gene lost 0 bases and the J gene lost 1 base, with 7 bases spanning the gap. The CDR3, as DNA: TGTGCCAGCAGCTTAGGGACCTCATCCTACGAGCAGTACTTC. It encodes CASSLGTSSYEQYF.

This clonotype was seen ten or more times. This chain joins TRBV4-1 and TRBJ1-1, with D hard to call. CDR3 length: 14 residues. The germline V gene has CDR1 MGHRA and CDR2 YSYEKL. The V end was cut by 3 bases, the J end by 0 bases, with 8 bases between. The CDR3 coding sequence is TGCGCCAGCAGCCAGAGGACGTTGAACACTGAAGCTTTCTTT. Translated: CASSQRTLNTEAFF.

This clonotype has at least ten counts. This sequence joins TRBV28 and TRBJ2-6, with 8 nucleotides matching TRBD1. J was trimmed by 0 bases and V by 5 bases; bases with no gene match: 9. The CDR3 extends over 18 amino acids. Germline CDR1 reads MDHEN; CDR2 reads SYDVKM. DNA for the CDR3: TGTGCCAGCAGTACCACCGGGACAGGATCCTCTGGGGCCAACGTCCTGACTTTC. It encodes CASSTTGTGSSGANVLTF.

V usage is TRBV5-1 and J usage is TRBJ2-7; D uncertain. The CDR3 loop spans 14 amino acids. V was pared by 4 bases and J by 2 bases, with 13 bases between. Germline CDR1 reads SGHRS; CDR2 reads YFSETQ. Here the CDR3 reads CASSPEWGPYEQYF. The CDR3 DNA follows: TGCGCCAGCAGCCCCGAGTGGGGTCCCTACGAGCAGTACTTC.

This clonotype was recorded at least ten times. This clone may be a read error of a much larger clone one base away. The chain recombines TRBV27 with TRBJ1-1; D not resolved. The CDR3 has 12 residues. Trimming removed 6 bases from V and 1 base from J, with 6 bases in between. CDR1 is MNHEY, CDR2 SMNVEV, per germline (reference sequence). The CDR3 protein is CASSMGNTEAFF. The CDR3 DNA sequence: TGTGCCAGCAGCATGGGGAACACTGAAGCTTTCTTT.

This clonotype showed up many times. The rearrangement links TRBV29-1 to TRBJ2-3, with no clear D. This CDR3 is 16 amino acids long. CDR1 is SQVTM and CDR2 is ANQGSEA in the germline V gene. Trimming took 1 base from V and 6 from J, leaving 20 bases between them. The CDR3 loop is CSVEGVPGPGFDTQYF. The CDR3 DNA sequence: TGCAGCGTTGAAGGGGTCCCGGGTCCCGGGTTCGATACGCAGTATTTT.

This clonotype has a count of ten or more. This sequence joins TRBV3-1 and TRBJ2-5, with D perhaps given as TRBD1 or TRBD2 (5 bases each). Trimming stripped 3 bases from V and 2 bases from J, with 13 bases between. The CDR3 extends over 15 amino acids. Germline V gene lookup returns CDR1 LGHDT and CDR2 YNNKEL (reference sequence). This CDR3 is CASSQRGFGQETQYF. CDR3 bases: TGTGCCAGCAGCCAGAGGGGATTTGGGCAAGAGACCCAGTACTTC.

This clonotype was seen repeatedly, ten times or more. V gene TRBV6-2 or TRBV6-3 combines with J gene TRBJ2-1, with D unclear. V was shortened by 1 base and J by 2 bases, with 15 bases between the two germline ends. Germline V CDR1 and CDR2: MNHEY, SVGEGT. CDR3 size: 17 residues. Here the CDR3 reads CASSYFKSPITYNEQFF. Here the CDR3 DNA reads TGTGCCAGCAGTTACTTCAAGTCACCTATAACCTACAATGAGCAGTTCTTC.

This clonotype was seen more than once but under ten times. This chain links TRBV7-8 with TRBJ2-7; 13 bases align to TRBD2. The CDR3 covers 16 residues. The trim removed 5 bases at V and 5 bases at J, leaving 9 bases unmatched. Germline assignment: CDR1 SGHVS and CDR2 FQNEAQ. CDR3 amino acids: CASSRGTSGILNEQYF. CDR3 DNA: TGTGCCAGCAGCCGCGGGACTAGCGGGATTTTGAACGAGCAGTACTTC. Full variable domain (outside the CDR3, taken from reference TRBV7-8 and TRBJ2-7): GAGVSQSPRYKVAKRGQDVALRCDPISGHVSLFWYQQALGQGPEFLTYFQNEAQLDKSGLPSDRFFAERPEGSVSTLKIQRTQQEDSAVYLCASSRGTSGILNEQYFGPGTRLTVT.

This clonotype has ten or more counts. V is TRBV4-3 and J is TRBJ2-7; 10 bases align to TRBD2. The V gene's germline CDR1 is LGHNA and CDR2 YSLEER. Losses at the gene ends were 6 bases for V and 5 bases for J; bases not matched to a gene: 10. CDR3 length equals 15 residues. The CDR3 nucleotides read TGCGCCAGCAGTTGGGCTAGCGGGAGTATCAACGAGCAGTACTTC. It codes for CASSWASGSINEQYF.

This clonotype was seen repeatedly, ten times or more. V gene TRBV6-1 combines with J gene TRBJ2-1; D might be TRBD2 (5 bases). The CDR3 sequence is 10 residues long. Trimming cost V 7 bases and J 12 bases, with 10 bases left between them. Germline V gene data show CDR1 as MNHNS and CDR2 as SASEGT. The CDR3 nucleotides read TGTGCCAGCACTCCAGGAGGGCAGTTCTTC. Its protein product is CASTPGGQFF.

This clonotype was detected ten times or more. The genes are TRBV29-1 and TRBJ1-2; D perhaps matches TRBD1 (5 bases). Trimming removed 6 bases from V and 7 bases from J, with 24 bases in between. Germline loops: CDR1 SQVTM, CDR2 ANQGSEA. The CDR3 loop spans 15 amino acids. CDR3 coding DNA: TGCAGCGTCGAGGACGGGGGACTTGGGGCGCGTGGCTACACCTTC. This gives the protein CSVEDGGLGARGYTF.

About this clonotype itself: A read error is possible here, since a much larger clone lies one base away. The chain recombines TRBV9 with TRBJ1-2; D gene unclear. The CDR3 is 12 residues long. CDR1 is SGDLS and CDR2 is YYNGEE in the germline V gene. V lost 3 bases, J lost 13 bases, and 16 bases lay in between. CDR3 in amino acids: CASSAEDGRPTF. The CDR3 bases are TGTGCCAGCAGCGCAGAGGACGGGAGGCCCACCTTC.

This clonotype appeared a few times. V is TRBV7-2 and J is TRBJ2-3; possibly TRBD2 for D (6 bases). The CDR3 has 15 residues. Germline CDR1 reads SGHTA; CDR2 reads FQGNSA. The V gene lost 4 bases and the J gene lost 0 bases, with 11 bases spanning the gap. CDR3 in DNA: TGTGCCAGCAGCTCGCGGGAATACAGCACAGATACGCAGTATTTT. It is translated as CASSSREYSTDTQYF.

This clonotype was detected ten times or more. The chain is built from TRBV29-1 and TRBJ2-5; TRBD1 might be the D (7 bases). Germline V gene data show CDR1 as SQVTM and CDR2 as ANQGSEA. There are 14 residues in the CDR3. Trimming removed 6 bases from V and 5 bases from J, with 19 bases in between. The CDR3 reads CSVSTGRELETQYF. CDR3 DNA: TGCAGCGTCTCGACAGGGCGGGAATTGGAGACCCAGTACTTC.

The chain is built from TRBV30 and TRBJ2-5; no clear D. Germline-derived CDR1 and CDR2 are GTSNPN and SVGIG (reference sequence). The germline V and J ends were trimmed by 0 bases and 4 bases, with 9 bases remaining between them. The CDR3 extends over 13 amino acids. The CDR3 DNA sequence: TGTGCCTGGAGTGTAATATCAGGAGAGACCCAGTACTTC. Its protein product is CAWSVISGETQYF.